The rows below give T cell receptor beta chains drawn from one sample of a study of memory CD4+ T cells and cytomegalovirus serostatus. TCRdb keeps only in-frame clones here, not all; method: immunoSEQ multiplex PCR. The sample consists of some 52,000 clones, 78% of them appearing once. The sequencing sample was made of memory CD4+ T cells from blood. The source is an adult in good health and CMV-seronegative. CDR3s include the opening cysteine and the closing phenylalanine or tryptophan. A D gene is named only where the DNA matches it firmly. Not all rows give a size; the values are once, few, many and, for expanded clones, a class.

j_call d_call v_call clone_size cdr3_aa cdr3_nt
TRBJ1-2 . TRBV7-2 . CASTLGSGYTF TGTGCCAGCACCCTAGGTAGTGGCTACACCTTC
TRBJ1-4 . TRBV6-5 . CASSRQATNEKLFF TGTGCCAGCAGTCGACAGGCAACTAATGAAAAACTGTTTTTT
TRBJ2-1 . TRBV7-2 once CASSLVAYNEQFF TGTGCCAGCAGCTTAGTTGCTTACAATGAGCAGTTCTTC
TRBJ2-7 . TRBV10-1 . CASRPPQTLPPLSYEQYF TGCGCCAGCAGACCGCCGCAAACCTTGCCCCCCCTCTCCTACGAGCAGTACTTC
TRBJ1-1 . TRBV2 . CASSASLNTEAFF TGTGCCAGCAGTGCCTCCCTGAACACTGAAGCTTTCTTT
TRBJ2-7 . TRBV29-1 . CSVEGAAYEQYF TGCAGCGTTGAAGGGGCAGCCTACGAGCAGTACTTC
TRBJ2-7 TRBD1 TRBV5-1 . CASSEQGYEQYF TGCGCCAGCAGCGAACAGGGGTACGAGCAGTACTTC
TRBJ2-2 TRBD2 TRBV6-1 . CASSFSGGNTGELFF TGTGCCAGTTCGTTCAGCGGGGGGAACACCGGGGAGCTGTTTTTT
TRBJ2-3 . TRBV13 few CASSSTDTQYF TGTGCCAGCAGCAGCACAGATACGCAGTATTTT
TRBJ2-3 TRBD1 TRBV5-8 . CASSLMGQGGPPSTDTQYF TGTGCCAGCAGCTTGATGGGACAGGGGGGCCCTCCTAGCACAGATACGCAGTATTTT
TRBJ1-5 TRBD1 TRBV10-3 few CAISSGTGTQPQHF TGTGCCATCAGCTCCGGGACAGGGACTCAGCCCCAGCATTTT
TRBJ2-3 TRBD2 TRBV4-3 . CASSQLAGGGSDTQYF TGCGCCAGCAGCCAATTAGCGGGGGGGGGTTCAGATACGCAGTATTTT
TRBJ1-5 TRBD1 TRBV6-6 once CASSFAGGTNQPQHF TGTGCCAGCAGTTTCGCAGGGGGTACCAATCAGCCCCAGCATTTT
TRBJ1-3 . TRBV7-2 . CASSQSGTTGNTIYF TGTGCCAGCAGCCAATCCGGGACAACCGGAAACACCATATATTTT